The 18 T cell receptor beta chains below were found in one sample sequenced in a study of blood T cell repertoires in COVID-19. The assay was immunoSEQ multiplex PCR, and TCRdb's table has in-frame clones only and misses some. The sample lists more than 300,000 clones, about 90% occurring once. The sequenced sample was peripheral blood. These receptors were obtained from a woman between 18 and 30 years old who had recovered from COVID-19.

The genes are TRBV14 and TRBJ1-1, with 10 nucleotides matching TRBD1. The CDR3 consists of 18 residues. The J segment lost 0 bases and the V segment lost 2 bases, leaving 9 bases of the junction unmatched. Germline CDR1 is SGHDN and CDR2 is FVKESK. DNA for the CDR3: TGTGCCAGCAGCCAAAATCGGGGACAGGGGTTTCTGAACACTGAAGCTTTCTTT. Its translation is CASSQNRGQGFLNTEAFF.

The V and J genes are TRBV12-5 and TRBJ1-5, with a weak D call TRBD1 (6 bases). Germline lookup yields CDR1 LGHNT and CDR2 FRNRAP. The CDR3 extends over 17 amino acids. V lost 0 bases, J lost 1 base, and 13 bases lay in between. The DNA of the CDR3 is TGTGCTAGTGGTTTGGTACTCCTGGGGGCCAGCAATCAGCCCCAGCATTTT. It codes for CASGLVLLGASNQPQHF.

The V gene is TRBV5-6, the J gene TRBJ2-3; no clear D. CDR3 size: 14 residues. The germline CDR1 and CDR2 sequences are SGHDT and YYEEEE. The V and J ends lost 4 bases and 1 base respectively, with 10 bases between them. The CDR3 protein is CASSPGWGTDTQYF. The CDR3 DNA sequence: TGTGCCAGCAGCCCCGGGTGGGGCACAGATACGCAGTATTTT.

CDR3 sequence: CASSSRGLNTEAFF. The CDR3 bases are TGCGCCAGCAGCTCCAGGGGACTGAACACTGAAGCTTTCTTT. The V call is TRBV5-1, the J call TRBJ1-1, with D possibly being TRBD1 (6 bases). CDR1 is SGHRS and CDR2 is YFSETQ in the germline V gene. The ends were cut back, 3 bases at V and 0 bases at J, with 9 bases in the middle. This CDR3 contains 14 residues.

CDR3 DNA: TGTGCCAGCTCTGACATCAACACCGGGGAGCTGTTTTTT. Translation gives CASSDINTGELFF. The chain employs TRBV18 and TRBJ2-2, with D unclear. The germline gives CDR1 KGHSH, CDR2 LQKENI. V was shortened by 6 bases and J by 2 bases, with 7 bases between the two germline ends. This CDR3 is 13 amino acids long.

There are a few counts of this clone. The gene calls are TRBV7-9 and TRBJ1-2, with a tentative D call TRBD1 (6 bases). There are 15 residues in the CDR3. The ends were cut back, 5 bases at V and 0 bases at J, with 13 bases in the middle. Germline V CDR1 and CDR2: SEHNR, FQNEAQ (reference sequence). The CDR3 DNA sequence: TGTGCCAGCAGCCGCAACAGGGACGCTAACTATGGCTACACCTTC. Translation: CASSRNRDANYGYTF.

This chain uses TRBV19 with TRBJ1-1, with D perhaps TRBD1 (6 bases). CDR3 length: 13 amino acids. Per germline, CDR1 LNHDA and CDR2 SQIVND (reference sequence). V was pared by 5 bases and J by 7 bases, with 14 bases between. CDR3 sequence: CASSLRSTGEAFF. The CDR3 bases are TGTGCCAGTAGTCTGCGATCGACAGGTGAAGCTTTCTTT.

The chain has TRBV5-6 and TRBJ1-2, with D possibly matching TRBD1 (6 bases). Trimming shortened V by 0 bases and J by 0 bases, and 15 bases separated the two germline ends. CDR1 and CDR2 from the germline V gene are SGHDT and YYEEEE. There are 17 residues in the CDR3. The DNA for the CDR3 is TGTGCCAGCAGCTTGGCCGTCGGACAGAGAGCTAACTATGGCTACACCTTC. It is translated as CASSLAVGQRANYGYTF.

This clone was counted a single time. The same CDR3 is also encoded by other DNA sequences in this sample. The J gene is TRBJ1-5, the V gene TRBV30, with TRBD1 matching over 9 bases. With V trimmed by 2 bases and J by 7 bases, 3 bases remained unmatched. This CDR3 is built from 13 residues. Germline values: CDR1 GTSNPN, CDR2 SVGIG (reference sequence). The CDR3, as DNA: TGTGCCTGGAGTCTGGGACAGGGACAGCCCCAGCATTTT. This codes for CAWSLGQGQPQHF.

The chain joins TRBV19 to TRBJ2-1; 8 bases match TRBD1. Germline assignment: CDR1 LNHDA and CDR2 SQIVND (reference sequence). The CDR3 extends over 14 amino acids. J gave up 16 bases and V 2 bases, and 13 bases lay outside the gene matches. The CDR3 region is CASSIITGTGHLFF. CDR3 nucleotides: TGTGCCAGTAGTATAATCACCGGGACAGGCCATCTTTTCTTC.

The chain links TRBV5-1 to TRBJ1-1, with TRBD1 matching 9 bases. The CDR3 consists of 15 residues. CDR1 is SGHRS, CDR2 YFSETQ, per germline. Trimming took 6 bases from V and 6 from J; bases not matched to a gene: 12. CDR3 sequence (DNA): TGCGCCAGCAAGTTTGGGGACAGGGTGGTCGCTGAAGCTTTCTTT. Its protein is CASKFGDRVVAEAFF.

This rearrangement joins TRBV6-1 to TRBJ1-5; the D gene is possibly TRBD1 (5 bases). V was clipped by 2 bases and J by 7 bases, with 9 bases between them. CDR1 is MNHNS, CDR2 SASEGT, per germline. This CDR3 has 13 amino acids. The CDR3 DNA sequence: TGTGCCAGCAGTGAATGGGGCGGCCAGCCCCAGCATTTT. The encoded protein is CASSEWGGQPQHF.

V usage is TRBV27 and J usage is TRBJ1-6; TRBD1 aligns across 9 bases. Germline V lookup: CDR1 MNHEY, CDR2 SMNVEV (reference sequence). This CDR3 is 15 amino acids long. V gave up 9 bases and J gave up 10 bases; unmatched junction bases: 13. CDR3 loop: CASSSRQGGGSPLHF. In DNA form, the CDR3 reads TGTGCCAGTTCATCCCGACAGGGGGGGGGATCACCCCTCCACTTT.

V is TRBV5-1 and J is TRBJ1-1; TRBD1 agrees at 9 bases. Trimming took 4 bases from V and 1 from J; bases not matched to a gene: 5. The CDR3 runs 15 residues. Germline V CDR1 and CDR2: SGHRS, YFSETQ. CDR3 DNA sequence: TGCGCCAGCAGCAGGACGGGACAGGGGAACACTGAAGCTTTCTTT. Protein product: CASSRTGQGNTEAFF.

The chain uses TRBV11-2 and TRBJ2-5; D unresolved. The CDR3 is 15 amino acids. V lost 2 bases, J lost 3 bases, and 13 bases lay in between. Germline assignment: CDR1 SGHAT and CDR2 FQNNGV. The CDR3 is CASSLRGRREETQYF. Here the CDR3 DNA reads TGTGCCAGCAGCTTACGAGGCAGACGCGAAGAGACCCAGTACTTC.

This rearrangement joins TRBV29-1 to TRBJ2-6; TRBD1 is a possible D gene (5 bases). The germline V gene has CDR1 SQVTM and CDR2 ANQGSEA. The CDR3 extends over 17 amino acids. V shed 5 bases and J shed 0 bases, with 17 bases lying between them. The CDR3 is CSVIKGRGLSGANVLTF. CDR3 in DNA: TGCAGCGTTATTAAGGGGCGCGGCCTCTCTGGGGCCAACGTCCTGACTTTC. The entire variable domain, with the rest obtained from reference TRBV29-1 and TRBJ2-6, is as follows: SAVISQKPSRDICQRGTSLTIQCQVDSQVTMMFWYRQQPGQSLTLIATANQGSEATYESGFVIDKFPISRPNLTFSTLTVSNMSPEDSSIYLCSVIKGRGLSGANVLTFGAGSRLTVL.

V usage is TRBV11-2 and J usage is TRBJ1-6, with 7 bases lining up with TRBD1. With 0 bases clipped from V and 7 bases from J, the junction kept 3 bases outside the gene matches. The CDR3 consists of 15 residues. CDR1 is SGHAT, CDR2 FQNNGV, per germline. CDR3 region: CASSLDSRGNSPLHF. The CDR3 DNA reads TGTGCCAGCAGCTTAGACTCCAGGGGGAATTCACCCCTCCACTTT.

This clone is a singleton in its sample. The J gene is TRBJ2-1, the V gene TRBV10-3, with TRBD2 identical over 8 bases. Germline V gene data show CDR1 as ENHRY and CDR2 as SYGVKD. This CDR3 spans 12 amino acids. CDR3 nucleotides: TGTTTAGCGGGAAATATTAACAATGAGCAGTTCTTC. It translates to CLAGNINNEQFF.